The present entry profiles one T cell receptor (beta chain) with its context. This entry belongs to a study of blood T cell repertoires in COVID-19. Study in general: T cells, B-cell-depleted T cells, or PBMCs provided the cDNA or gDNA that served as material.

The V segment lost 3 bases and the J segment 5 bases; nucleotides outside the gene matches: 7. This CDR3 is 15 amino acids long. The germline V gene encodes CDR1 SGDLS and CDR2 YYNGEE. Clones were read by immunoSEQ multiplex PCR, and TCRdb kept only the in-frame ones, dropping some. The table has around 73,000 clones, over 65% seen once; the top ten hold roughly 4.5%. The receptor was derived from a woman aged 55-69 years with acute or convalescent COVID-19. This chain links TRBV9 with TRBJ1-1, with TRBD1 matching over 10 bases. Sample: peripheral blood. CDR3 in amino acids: CASSAGGQGRTEAFF. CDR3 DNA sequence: TGTGCCAGCAGCGCGGGGGGACAGGGGAGGACTGAAGCTTTCTTT.